Shown below are 8 T cell receptor beta chains from a single sample sequenced in a study of blood T cell repertoires in COVID-19. Using immunoSEQ multiplex PCR, the repertoire was profiled, and TCRdb retains in-frame clones only, with some absent. The data contain over 150,000 clones, roughly 85% of them singletons. Specimen: peripheral blood. All receptors come from a woman of 80 years or more with acute or convalescent COVID-19.

Of note for this clone: Distinct nucleotide sequences in the sample also encode this CDR3. The chain joins TRBV6-5 to TRBJ1-1; TRBD1 might be the D (6 bases). The germline V and J ends were trimmed by 6 bases and 4 bases, with 15 bases remaining between them. The CDR3 loop spans 14 amino acids. Germline V gene lookup returns CDR1 MNHEY and CDR2 SVGAGI. The DNA of the CDR3 is TGTGCCAGCAGACAACAGGGTGGCGGCACTGAAGCTTTCTTT. Translation gives CASRQQGGGTEAFF.

This chain uses TRBV6-2 or TRBV6-3 with TRBJ1-1; perhaps TRBD1 as D (5 bases). The V gene's germline CDR1 is MNHEY and CDR2 SVGEGT. The ends were cut back, 2 bases at V and 4 bases at J, with 20 bases in the middle. The CDR3 is 17 residues long. The chain's CDR3 is CASSYPMTGLGGTEAFF. Here the CDR3 DNA reads TGTGCCAGCAGTTACCCTATGACCGGGCTGGGGGGCACTGAAGCTTTCTTT.

This clone was observed a few times. The V gene is TRBV4-1, the J gene TRBJ2-7; possibly TRBD2 for D (6 bases). Germline CDR1 and CDR2: MGHRA and YSYEKL. V shed 0 bases and J shed 6 bases, with 9 bases lying between them. CDR3 length: 13 amino acids. The CDR3 here is CASSQETRREQYF. The CDR3 region has the DNA TGCGCCAGCAGCCAAGAGACTAGACGCGAGCAGTACTTC.

Comments on this clone: A read error may account for a junction end that differs from germline. The CDR3 reads CAGSQLAGGTFHEQYF. The CDR3 coding sequence is TGTGCCGGCAGCCAACTAGCGGGAGGGACTTTCCACGAGCAGTACTTC. The rearrangement links TRBV5-6 to TRBJ2-7, with 13 bases identical to TRBD2. Germline CDR1 reads SGHDT; CDR2 reads YYEEEE. This CDR3 is 16 amino acids long.

This chain uses TRBV6-5 with TRBJ2-6; D is ambiguous. V was trimmed by 7 bases and J by 0 bases, leaving 7 bases between them. The germline V gene encodes CDR1 MNHEY and CDR2 SVGAGI. There are 14 residues in the CDR3. DNA of the CDR3: TGTGCCAGCATGAGGCTCTCTGGGGCCAACGTCCTGACTTTC. It yields the protein CASMRLSGANVLTF.

CDR3 in amino acids: CASSVRDRGYEQYF. CDR3 DNA: TGCGCCAGCAGCGTCCGGGACAGGGGGTACGAGCAGTACTTC. This chain uses TRBV5-1 with TRBJ2-7; TRBD1 aligns across 11 bases. CDR1 SGHRS and CDR2 YFSETQ come from the germline V gene. The CDR3 spans 14 residues. Trimming took 4 bases from V and 4 from J; bases not matched to a gene: 4.

The chain is built from TRBV10-1 and TRBJ2-1; perhaps TRBD2 as D (6 bases). With 8 bases removed from V and 0 bases from J, the gap between germline ends came to 20 bases. CDR3 size: 17 residues. Looked up from germline, CDR1 is WNHNN and CDR2 is SYGVQD (reference sequence). For the CDR3, the DNA is TGCGCCAGCGGCCGGGGGTACGGGAGCGTCTCCTACAATGAGCAGTTCTTC. Translation gives CASGRGYGSVSYNEQFF.

The CDR3 region is CASSRAGGRETQHF. CDR3 bases: TGTGCCAGCAGCCGAGCGGGGGGGAGGGAGACCCAGCATTTT. The rearrangement links TRBV6-2 or TRBV6-3 to TRBJ1-5; maybe TRBD1 (5 bases). Germline lookup yields CDR1 MNHEY and CDR2 SVGEGT. The CDR3 sequence is 14 residues long. V was shortened by 6 bases and J by 11 bases, with 20 bases between the two germline ends.